The sample holds a few counts of the clone carrying this T cell receptor (beta chain). The antigen is not known. The entry originates in a study of chemoradiotherapy in HPV16-positive cancers. The study's findings and limits: Candidate HPV-specific clones and E7-related TCR motifs grew in tumor during treatment.

TCRdb's copy holds only in-frame clones and misses some; the assay was immunoSEQ multiplex PCR. The data show about 12,000 clones, about three fifths seen once. Trimming cost V 5 bases and J 4 bases, with 14 bases left between them. The CDR3 contains 14 residues. CDR1 and CDR2 (germline): MDHEN, SYDVKM. This specimen was acquired from a patient who underwent chemoradiotherapy. This clonotype originated in a human donor with HPV-associated anogenital cancer. V and J are TRBV28 and TRBJ1-2; no firm D call. CDR3 DNA sequence: TGTGCCAGCAGTCTCTTGGACGGAGGCTATGGCTACACCTTC. The encoded protein is CASSLLDGGYGYTF.